These T cell receptor beta chains were read from a single sample in a study of T cell responses to AZD1222 COVID-19 vaccine. Data came from immunoSEQ multiplex PCR; TCRdb stores just in-frame clones and leaves some out. The sample yields approximately 150,000 clones, more than 85% seen once. The sample was peripheral blood, taken on day 0 of AZD1222 vaccination. These receptors originate from an adult in good health. The CDR3 runs from the conserved cysteine through the conserved F or W. D genes are given only for firm matches. The size entry is marked missing in some rows and otherwise reads once, few, many or a size class.

TRBJ1-4	TRBV30	once	.	TGTGCCTGGAGGGCAACGGGTAGGACCGAATTTGAAAAACTGTTTTTT	CAWRATGRTEFEKLFF
TRBJ2-2	TRBV24-1	.	TRBD2	TGTGCCACCAGTGACGCAACTAGCGGGAGAGGCACCGGGGAGCTGTTTTTT	CATSDATSGRGTGELFF
TRBJ2-3	TRBV18	.	.	TGTGCCAGCTCACCTACACCGGGGTTCAACACAGATACGCAGTATTTT	CASSPTPGFNTDTQYF
TRBJ1-5	TRBV9	.	TRBD1	TGTGCCAGCAGCGTGGGACAGGGGTCCCAGCCCCAGCATTTT	CASSVGQGSQPQHF
TRBJ1-1	TRBV30	.	.	TGTGCCTGGGGAACTCAAGGGGGGGGCTGGCGAGCTTTCTTT	CAWGTQGGGWRAFF
TRBJ1-3	TRBV27	.	.	TGTGCCAGCAGTTTATCGAACAGGGAGCTCTCTGGAAACACCATATATTTT	CASSLSNRELSGNTIYF
TRBJ2-5	TRBV5-1	few	.	TGCGCCAGCAGCTTCGGAGAGACCCAGTACTTC	CASSFGETQYF
TRBJ1-4	TRBV3-1/TRBV3-2	.	.	TGTGCCAGCAGCCCCAGCCTGAGTAATGAAAAACTGTTTTTT	CASSPSLSNEKLFF
TRBJ2-5	TRBV7-3	.	TRBD2	TGTGCCAGCAGCGAGCGGGAGGGAGGGACCCAGTACTTC	CASSEREGGTQYF
TRBJ1-1	TRBV5-5	.	.	TGTGCCAGCAGCTTGGCCAATCTAAACCTGAACACTGAAGCTTTCTTT	CASSLANLNLNTEAFF
TRBJ1-1	TRBV7-6	.	.	TGTGCCAGCAGCCCAGCAACCGGGACGGGGAACACTGAAGCTTTCTTT	CASSPATGTGNTEAFF
TRBJ1-2	TRBV2	.	.	TGTGCCAGCAGATTATCCGGGCCTAAACTATATGGCTACACCTTC	CASRLSGPKLYGYTF
TRBJ2-2	TRBV7-7	.	TRBD1	TGTGCCAGCAGTCGGGACAGGGGGGACACCGGGGAGCTGTTTTTT	CASSRDRGDTGELFF
TRBJ2-3	TRBV5-4	.	.	TGTGCCAGCAGCCGGAAGGAGCGGGGCACAGATACGCAGTATTTT	CASSRKERGTDTQYF
TRBJ1-2	TRBV7-3	once	TRBD1	TGTGCCAGCAGCTCCGGGACAGGGAACTATGGCTACACCTTC	CASSSGTGNYGYTF
TRBJ1-1	TRBV19	.	.	TGTGCCAGTAGTATAGGGGGCGGGACTGAAGCTTTCTTT	CASSIGGGTEAFF
TRBJ1-1	TRBV29-1	.	.	TGCAGCGGCGTGGGGGGACGGACTGAAGCTTTCTTT	CSGVGGRTEAFF
TRBJ2-7	TRBV6-5	.	.	TGTGCCAGCGAGGGGCTGAGAGGTCCCGCCGACGAGCAGTACTTC	CASEGLRGPADEQYF
TRBJ2-1	TRBV3-1/TRBV3-2	.	TRBD2	TGTGCCAGCAGTCCTAAAGGGCGGGGGGGCCCGGATGAGCAGTTCTTC	CASSPKGRGGPDEQFF
TRBJ2-7	TRBV11-2	.	TRBD1	TGTGCCAGCAGCTTTCGAAGACAGGGCGAGCAGTACTTC	CASSFRRQGEQYF
TRBJ2-3	TRBV9	few	.	TGTGCCAGCAGCGACAACCGACAGGATACGCAGTATTTT	CASSDNRQDTQYF
TRBJ2-1	TRBV9	.	.	TGTGCCAGCAGCCCGGGTTCAGGGAATGAGCAGTTCTTC	CASSPGSGNEQFF
TRBJ1-1	TRBV15	.	.	TGTGCCACCAGCAGAGATCTGGCGAACACTGAAGCTTTCTTT	CATSRDLANTEAFF
TRBJ2-7	TRBV20-1	.	.	TGCAGTGCTAGCAGGCCCTACGAGCAGTACTTC	CSASRPYEQYF
TRBJ1-2	TRBV7-8	.	.	TGTGCCAGCAGTTCCACCCGGGCCCGCTTTGAGGGCTACACCTTC	CASSSTRARFEGYTF
TRBJ2-1	TRBV18	.	.	TGTGCCAGCGCAAGGACCCAGATCAACGATGAGCAGTTCTTC	CASARTQINDEQFF
TRBJ2-2	TRBV24-1	.	.	TGTGCCACCAGTGATTTAAAGGGAAGGGCCGGGGAGCTGTTTTTT	CATSDLKGRAGELFF
TRBJ1-2	TRBV19	.	.	TGTGCCAGTAACCCTCGGGGCAGGGCGGATGGCTACACCTTC	CASNPRGRADGYTF
TRBJ2-7	TRBV9	.	.	TGTGCCAGCAGCGTAGGTATTAGCGGAGCTACCTACGAGCAGTACTTC	CASSVGISGATYEQYF
TRBJ2-7	TRBV4-1	.	.	TGCGCCAGCAGCCAAGATCGTTCAGGACGAGAGCAGTACTTC	CASSQDRSGREQYF
TRBJ1-5	TRBV6-5	.	.	TGTGCCAGCAGTTACCTCTCAGGGGAGGATCAGCCCCAGCATTTT	CASSYLSGEDQPQHF
TRBJ1-4	TRBV18	.	.	TGTGCCAGCTCACCCACAGGGCGAATTGAAAAACTGTTTTTT	CASSPTGRIEKLFF
TRBJ2-1	TRBV20-1	once	.	TGCAGTGCTAGGGTAGGGAACGGGCAGTTCTTC	CSARVGNGQFF
TRBJ2-7	TRBV4-3	.	.	TGCGCCAGCAGCTTCGGGATGGGATACGAGCAGTACTTC	CASSFGMGYEQYF
TRBJ2-1	TRBV7-9	.	TRBD2	TGTGCCAGCAGCTCTCGGAAGGGACTAGTTCCGTACAATGAGCAGTTCTTC	CASSSRKGLVPYNEQFF
TRBJ2-2	TRBV7-9	.	.	TGTGCCAGCAGCCTCAGCGTGGGAGGCGCGAACACCGGGGAGCTGTTTTTT	CASSLSVGGANTGELFF
TRBJ1-1	TRBV4-1	.	.	TGCGCCAGCAGCCAAAGGGAGGTGGGACCTGAAGCTTTCTTT	CASSQREVGPEAFF
TRBJ1-5	TRBV7-2	.	.	TGTGCCAGCAGCTTCGGGACCGCCACTCAGCCCCAGCATTTT	CASSFGTATQPQHF
TRBJ2-1	TRBV5-4	once	TRBD2	TGTGCCAGCAGCTTGGCCAGCGGGAGTTTCTACAATGAGCAGTTCTTC	CASSLASGSFYNEQFF
TRBJ1-1	TRBV25-1	.	.	TGTGCCAGCAGTGAAGGTGTCGGGATGAACACTGAAGCTTTCTTT	CASSEGVGMNTEAFF
TRBJ2-1	TRBV20-1	.	.	TGCAGTGCTAGTGGTGGGGTACCCTCCTACAATGAGCAGTTCTTC	CSASGGVPSYNEQFF
TRBJ1-2	TRBV30	.	.	TGTGCCTGGAACTCGGCGGGTGGCTACACCTTC	CAWNSAGGYTF
TRBJ2-5	TRBV29-1	.	.	TGCAGCGTTGACAGGACGGAGACCCAGTACTTC	CSVDRTETQYF